A single sample gave rise to the 29 T cell receptor beta chains below, sequenced in a study of cytomegalovirus exposure and HLA in healthy donors. Primers included in the PCR were 60 Vbeta and 13 Jbeta primers. TCRdb's table, derived via immunoSEQ multiplex PCR, lists solely in-frame clones and lacks some. The sample contains approximately 97,000 clones, 78% of which appear only once. Sequenced: PBMCs. These receptors were collected from a woman between 40 and 50 years old in good health and CMV-seropositive.

The chain has TRBV11-2 and TRBJ2-7; D might be TRBD1 (6 bases). Germline V gene sequence: CDR1 SGHAT, CDR2 FQNNGV. Trimming shortened V by 6 bases and J by 0 bases, and 12 bases separated the two germline ends. The CDR3 is 14 residues long. The CDR3 is CASRQGHSSYEQYF. The CDR3 nucleotides are TGTGCCAGCAGGCAGGGGCACAGCTCCTACGAGCAGTACTTC. Variable domain in full (rest from reference TRBV11-2 and TRBJ2-7): EAGVAQSPRYKIIEKRQSVAFWCNPISGHATLYWYQQILGQGPKLLIQFQNNGVVDDSQLPKDRFSAERLKGVDSTLKIQPAKLEDSAVYLCASRQGHSSYEQYFGPGTRLTVT.

J is TRBJ2-3 and V is TRBV4-1, with 8 bases that match TRBD2. V was clipped by 5 bases and J by 3 bases; unmatched bases: 10. The germline gives CDR1 MGHRA, CDR2 YSYEKL. The CDR3 covers 16 residues. The CDR3 DNA is TGCGCCAGCAGCGCAGAGCGCGGCGGGAGGACAGATACGCAGTATTTT. It encodes CASSAERGGRTDTQYF.

The V gene is TRBV29-1, the J gene TRBJ2-7; possibly TRBD1 for D (5 bases). CDR1 SQVTM and CDR2 ANQGSEA come from the germline V gene. The CDR3 runs to 12 residues. V was shortened by 3 bases and J by 3 bases, with 9 bases between the two germline ends. The CDR3 DNA reads as TGCAGCGTTGAGGGGCAGAGCTACGAGCAGTACTTC. Translating gives CSVEGQSYEQYF.

The V call is TRBV4-1, the J call TRBJ2-3; TRBD1 matches at 7 bases. Germline V gives CDR1 MGHRA, CDR2 YSYEKL. The length of the CDR3 is 16 residues. Germline trimming cut 0 bases from V and 6 bases from J; bases unmatched to any gene: 9. In DNA form, the CDR3 reads TGCGCCAGCAGCCAAGACTTGAAAGGGGGCTCTGATACGCAGTATTTT. Its protein product is CASSQDLKGGSDTQYF.

J is TRBJ1-1 and V is TRBV28; the match to TRBD1 covers 9 bases. The V gene's germline CDR1 is MDHEN and CDR2 SYDVKM. CDR3 length: 14 amino acids. V was clipped by 6 bases and J by 5 bases; unmatched bases: 7. The CDR3 nucleotides read TGTGCCAGCAGCACGGGACAGGGATGGACTGAAGCTTTCTTT. This sequence encodes CASSTGQGWTEAFF.

This clone appeared a single time. V is TRBV5-4 and J is TRBJ2-1; D gene unclear. Germline V lookup: CDR1 SGHNT, CDR2 YYREEE (reference sequence). The CDR3 extends over 12 amino acids. V was pared by 2 bases and J by 4 bases, with 4 bases between. The CDR3 nucleotides read TGTGCCAGCAGCTTCAGGTACAATGAGCAGTTCTTC. The encoded protein is CASSFRYNEQFF.

This rearrangement joins TRBV21-1 to TRBJ2-6; the table names TRBD1, a call not compared with the DNA. TRBV21-1 is a pseudogene locus. The length of the CDR3 is 17 residues. CDR3 protein: CASSKEDNDSGANVLTF. CDR3 bases: TGTGCCAGCAGCAAAGAGGACAATGACTCTGGGGCCAACGTCCTGACTTTC.

The genes are TRBV4-2 and TRBJ2-1; 13 bases are a match to TRBD2. The germline CDR1 and CDR2 sequences are LGHNA and YNFKEQ. V dropped 0 bases and J dropped 7; count of bases not matched to a gene: 6. The CDR3 is made up of 17 amino acids. CDR3 coding DNA: TGTGCCAGCAGCCAAGAGGGCGGGACTAGCGGGATTAATGAGCAGTTCTTC. It translates to CASSQEGGTSGINEQFF.

The V call is TRBV10-2, the J call TRBJ2-7, with D perhaps TRBD1 (6 bases). The CDR3 loop spans 12 amino acids. V was clipped by 6 bases and J by 2 bases, with 8 bases between them. The V gene's germline CDR1 is WSHSY and CDR2 SAAADI. The CDR3 bases are TGCGCCAGCAGAGGGGGTGCCTACGAGCAGTACTTC. Residues: CASRGGAYEQYF.

The chain combines TRBV29-1 with TRBJ2-4; a weak D match, TRBD2 (5 bases). The CDR3 length is 11 residues. CDR1 is SQVTM, CDR2 ANQGSEA, per germline. The V end was cut by 6 bases, the J end by 5 bases, with 8 bases between. CDR3 amino acids: CSVGDQNIQYF. The CDR3 nucleotides read TGCAGCGTCGGGGATCAAAACATTCAGTACTTC.

The gene calls are TRBV28 and TRBJ2-4; 13 bases fit TRBD2. The length of the CDR3 is 16 residues. Looked up from germline, CDR1 is MDHEN and CDR2 is SYDVKM. The trim removed 5 bases at V and 2 bases at J, leaving 3 bases unmatched. CDR3 nucleotide sequence: TGTGCCAGCAGTAGACTAGCGGGGGGTCCCAAAAACATTCAGTACTTC. Translating gives CASSRLAGGPKNIQYF.

The chain is built from TRBV29-1 and TRBJ2-7, with 10 bases that match TRBD2. CDR3 length equals 14 residues. Germline V gives CDR1 SQVTM, CDR2 ANQGSEA. V shed 4 bases, J shed 3 bases, and the junction held 6 bases outside the gene matches. The chain's CDR3 is CSVGETSGRYEQYF. For the CDR3, the DNA is TGCAGCGTTGGGGAGACTAGCGGGCGCTACGAGCAGTACTTC.

V and J are TRBV5-1 and TRBJ2-7; 10 bases are a match to TRBD1. The V gene's germline CDR1 is SGHRS and CDR2 YFSETQ. There are 15 residues in the CDR3. V shed 4 bases, J shed 1 base, and the junction held 5 bases outside the gene matches. The CDR3 here is CASSDWTGGSYEQYF. The CDR3 DNA follows: TGCGCCAGCAGCGACTGGACAGGGGGGTCCTACGAGCAGTACTTC.

This clone came up once. The chain's CDR3 is CASSGLAEETQYF. CDR3 nucleotide sequence: TGTGCCAGTAGTGGATTAGCGGAAGAGACCCAGTACTTC. The chain is built from TRBV19 and TRBJ2-5, with a tentative D call TRBD2 (6 bases). The CDR3 sequence is 13 residues long. V was cut by 5 bases and J by 3 bases, with 10 bases left in between. Germline CDR1 LNHDA, CDR2 SQIVND (reference sequence).

This rearrangement joins TRBV9 to TRBJ2-5, with D possibly matching TRBD2 (6 bases). Looked up from germline, CDR1 is SGDLS and CDR2 is YYNGEE. V lost 3 bases to trimming and J lost 5 bases, with 17 bases between them. The CDR3 contains 15 residues. The CDR3 sequence: CASSARVGGEETQYF. DNA for the CDR3: TGTGCCAGCAGCGCCAGGGTGGGGGGTGAGGAGACCCAGTACTTC.

This chain links TRBV6-1 with TRBJ1-1; 8 bases line up with TRBD1. Germline CDR1 reads MNHNS; CDR2 reads SASEGT. V trimming: 6 bases; J trimming: 6 bases; junction bases outside the gene matches: 9. The CDR3 totals 14 residues. The CDR3 region is CASSVGTGGSEAFF. The CDR3 bases are TGTGCCAGCAGCGTAGGGACAGGAGGGTCTGAAGCTTTCTTT.

CDR3 nucleotide sequence: TGTGCCAGGACAGATTCTCGCTCCTACAATGAGCAGTTCTTC. It yields the protein CARTDSRSYNEQFF. The rearrangement joins TRBV6-5 to TRBJ2-1; D may be TRBD1 (5 bases). Germline-derived CDR1 and CDR2 are MNHEY and SVGAGI. The CDR3 consists of 14 residues. V was cut by 9 bases and J by 0 bases, with 12 bases left in between.

The chain links TRBV6-5 to TRBJ2-5, with a weak D call TRBD1 (6 bases). With the DNA end fitting TRBJ2-7 better, the J assignment may be wrong. The CDR3 runs to 15 residues. In germline, CDR1 is MNHEY, CDR2 SVGAGI. The CDR3 bases are TGTGCCAGCAGTTACTCAACAGGGTACTCCTACGAGCAGTACTTC. It specifies CASSYSTGYSYEQYF.

V usage is TRBV10-3 and J usage is TRBJ1-5; the match to TRBD1 covers 10 bases. CDR1 is ENHRY, CDR2 SYGVKD, per germline. Trimming at V came to 6 bases and at J to 4 bases, leaving 3 bases not matched to a gene. The CDR3 has 14 residues. CDR3 DNA sequence: TGTGCCATCAGCCGGGACAGGGGAAATCAGCCCCAGCATTTT. This translates into CAISRDRGNQPQHF.

V usage is TRBV5-1 and J usage is TRBJ2-7, with 10 bases lining up with TRBD1. The CDR3 sequence is 19 residues long. The trim removed 5 bases at V and 2 bases at J, leaving 19 bases unmatched. The germline V gene encodes CDR1 SGHRS and CDR2 YFSETQ. CDR3 sequence reads: CASSSHRDRGEGYAYEQYF. CDR3 nucleotide sequence: TGCGCCAGCAGTTCTCACCGGGACAGGGGAGAGGGATACGCCTACGAGCAGTACTTC.

CDR3 DNA: TGTGCCATCAGCAGAGAAGCGGGAAGGGGCCCCGGGGAGCTGTTTTTT. Protein product: CAISREAGRGPGELFF. The rearrangement uses TRBV10-3 and TRBJ2-2, with TRBD2 matching over 7 bases. The J segment lost 6 bases and the V segment lost 6 bases, leaving 13 bases of the junction unmatched. The CDR3 is 16 residues long. The germline gives CDR1 ENHRY, CDR2 SYGVKD.

The J gene is TRBJ2-1, the V gene TRBV19; D gene unclear. Between the trimmed V and J ends, which lost 4 bases and 0 bases, there was a span of 7 bases. CDR3 length: 14 amino acids. Germline CDR1 and CDR2: LNHDA and SQIVND (reference sequence). The CDR3 region has the DNA TGTGCCAGTAGTACGGTTAGCTCCTACAATGAGCAGTTCTTC. Residues: CASSTVSSYNEQFF.

V gene TRBV14 combines with J gene TRBJ2-7, with 12 bases identical to TRBD2. Unmatched junction bases numbered 10, after V lost 4 bases and J lost 6 bases. Per the germline V gene, CDR1 is SGHDN and CDR2 is FVKESK. This CDR3 has 16 residues. CDR3: CASSRRLAGEGSEQYF. The CDR3, as DNA: TGTGCCAGCAGCCGGAGACTAGCGGGAGAGGGCAGCGAGCAGTACTTC.

V usage is TRBV9 and J usage is TRBJ2-7; 11 bases line up with TRBD2. Germline-derived CDR1 and CDR2 are SGDLS and YYNGEE. This CDR3 region has 15 residues. Trimming at V came to 4 bases and at J to 3 bases, leaving 6 bases not matched to a gene. CDR3 sequence: CASSRRTSGSYEQYF. In DNA form, the CDR3 reads TGTGCCAGCAGCCGTAGAACTAGCGGGAGCTACGAGCAGTACTTC. The whole variable domain, filled in from reference TRBV9 and TRBJ2-7, reads DSGVTQTPKHLITATGQRVTLRCSPRSGDLSVYWYQQSLDQGLQFLIQYYNGEERAKGNILERFSAQQFPDLHSELNLSSLELGDSALYFCASSRRTSGSYEQYFGPGTRLTVT.

The chain couples TRBV28 to TRBJ2-2; 8 positions match TRBD1. The CDR3 is 14 residues long. With 5 bases clipped from V and 6 bases from J, the junction kept 5 bases outside the gene matches. Germline V CDR1 and CDR2: MDHEN, SYDVKM. This chain's CDR3 is CASSRQGIAGELFF. The CDR3 coding sequence is TGTGCCAGCAGTAGACAGGGGATCGCCGGGGAGCTGTTTTTT.

This chain links TRBV4-2 with TRBJ2-7, with TRBD2 matching over 7 bases. The CDR3 sequence is 17 residues long. Germline-derived CDR1 and CDR2 are LGHNA and YNFKEQ. The junction had 11 bases not matched to a gene; V was cut back by 0 bases and J by 3 bases. CDR3 sequence reads: CASSQDARTSWGYEQYF. The CDR3 DNA reads TGTGCCAGCAGCCAAGATGCCCGGACTAGTTGGGGCTACGAGCAGTACTTC.

V and J are TRBV7-2 and TRBJ2-2, with 9 bases lining up with TRBD2. This CDR3 has 18 amino acids. V was pared by 5 bases and J by 3 bases, with 13 bases of the junction left unmatched. The germline CDR1 and CDR2 sequences are SGHTA and FQGNSA. DNA of the CDR3: TGTGCCAGCAGCCTGCGGGGGGGCGGGAGGTCGTACACCGGGGAGCTGTTTTTT. It is translated as CASSLRGGGRSYTGELFF.

This chain connects TRBV7-5 to TRBJ2-3; TRBD2 is the table's D call and was not checked against the DNA. TRBV7-5 is a listed pseudogene. The CDR3 runs to 15 residues. The CDR3 nucleotides are TGTGCCAGAAGCCCCTTACGGAGGGGCACAGATACGCAGTATTTT. Its translation: CARSPLRRGTDTQYF.

The rearrangement links TRBV5-7 to TRBJ1-1; a possible D gene is TRBD1 (6 bases). TRBV5-7 belongs to the ORF category, with a function that is uncertain. Trimming left V 8 bases short and J 11 bases short, with 13 bases between. There are 10 residues in the CDR3. Written as DNA, the CDR3 is TGTGCCAGAGCTAGGGGGTGGGCTTTCTTT. Amino acid sequence: CARARGWAFF.